Listed here are 2 T cell receptor beta chains from one sample, sequenced in a study of CD8+ T cells in alopecia areata. In each case, RNA was isolated and then reverse transcribed into cDNA as the sequencing template. Here immunoSEQ multiplex PCR was the method, and the copy in TCRdb shows in-frame clones only, minus some. The table has 150,000 or so clones, around half seen once. Sequences were derived from CD8+ T cells sorted from blood, sampled at week 0. The receptors stem from a human donor with alopecia areata.

This clone was detected only a few times. This chain connects TRBV7-9 to TRBJ2-3; the match to TRBD2 covers 10 bases. V shed 5 bases, J shed 4 bases, and the junction held 9 bases outside the gene matches. This CDR3 has 16 residues. CDR1 SEHNR and CDR2 FQNEAQ come from the germline V gene (reference sequence). The CDR3 loop is CASSPLAGARSDTQYF. The CDR3 nucleotides read TGTGCCAGCAGCCCCCTAGCGGGGGCTAGATCAGATACGCAGTATTTT.

V gene TRBV7-9 combines with J gene TRBJ1-1; possibly TRBD1 for D (5 bases). With 8 bases removed from V and 2 bases from J, the gap between germline ends came to 12 bases. The CDR3 is 13 amino acids. Germline V gene sequence: CDR1 SEHNR, CDR2 FQNEAQ (reference sequence). The CDR3 bases are TGTGCCAGCTCGGAGAGGGGTAACACTGAAGCTTTCTTT. Residues: CASSERGNTEAFF. Full variable domain (missing parts from reference TRBV7-9 and TRBJ1-1): DTGVSQNPRHKITKRGQNVTFRCDPISEHNRLYWYRQTLGQGPEFLTYFQNEAQLEKSRLLSDRFSAERPKGSFSTLEIQRTEQGDSAMYLCASSERGNTEAFFGQGTRLTVV.